This TCR beta chain was captured by sequencing in a study of blood T cell repertoires in COVID-19. Study-wide context: Both acute and convalescent COVID-19 samples were obtained from the United States, Italy and Spain. T cells, B-cell-depleted T cells, or PBMCs provided the cDNA or gDNA that served as material.

Patients of the Seattle cohort, enrolled during active infection, were followed longitudinally. Methods used by the authors: It was from reference gene primer amplification that nucleated cell counts were estimated. Repertoires were generated with immunoSEQ multiplex PCR, while TCRdb's copy carries only in-frame clones and drops some. For V, J and clone size, that table is used; D and trimming come from the DNA. The data contain 300,000 to 400,000 clones, roughly 86% of them singletons. The CDR3 spans 13 residues. Germline assignment: CDR1 MNHEY and CDR2 SVGEGT. Trimming shortened V by 3 bases and J by 6 bases, and 6 bases separated the two germline ends.

The chain uses TRBV6-2 or TRBV6-3 and TRBJ1-6; D unresolved. The receptor was derived from a woman aged 55-69 years with COVID-19, enrolled during active disease. Input material: peripheral blood. In DNA, the CDR3 is TGTGCCAGCAGTTATCGGGTTAATTCACCCCTCCACTTT. It specifies CASSYRVNSPLHF.